The T cell receptor (beta chain) described here comes from a study of ipilimumab plus nivolumab after autologous stem cell transplantation. Whole-study context: Median doses per patient: roughly 5 ipilimumab, fewer than ten nivolumab.

As concerns this clone: Its antigen is unknown.

General study findings and limits: Authors suggest TCR repertoire, Treg phenotype and gut microbiota support further study.

The CDR3 runs 17 residues. Germline V gives CDR1 LGHNA, CDR2 YNFKEQ. J lost 4 bases, V lost 4 bases, and 9 bases had no gene match. Checkpoint therapy with ipilimumab 1 mg/kg began 14 to 28 days after transplant. Patients got 3 mg/kg IV nivolumab weeks 1, 4, 7, 10, then biweekly through week 26. Produced via immunoSEQ multiplex PCR; TCRdb's table is partial and in-frame only. The sample comprises more than 15,000 clones, approximately 79% of which are singletons, and about 40% rests with the top ten. V gene TRBV4-2 combines with J gene TRBJ2-2; 10 bases are shared with TRBD2. This TCR came from a male donor with diffuse large B-cell lymphoma. The input for sequencing was PBMCs, taken in a trial of ipilimumab plus nivolumab as post-transplant consolidation. As DNA, the CDR3 is TGTGCCAGCAGCCCCTCCCCTAGCGGGGGTCGCACCGGGGAGCTGTTTTTT. Its protein product is CASSPSPSGGRTGELFF.